A single T cell receptor beta chain is shown here with its context. Assay used: immunoSEQ multiplex PCR; TCRdb lists only in-frame clones, some missing. The data contain some 370,000 clones, over 80% of them singletons. This specimen belongs to a study of blood T cell repertoires in COVID-19. Cohort allocation depended upon clinical history that participants reported. Cohort 3 donors were reported recovered after two negative PCRs, clearance, or symptom resolution. The CDR3 is made up of 13 amino acids. Trimming stripped 3 bases from V and 6 bases from J, with 8 bases between. The germline gives CDR1 MNHNS, CDR2 SASEGT.

The origin of this receptor is a woman in her fifties or sixties who had recovered from COVID-19. Sequencing was done on a sample of PBMCs or T cells enriched from blood (not recorded which). The gene calls are TRBV6-1 and TRBJ2-2, with no clear D. The CDR3 reads CASSERPAGELFF. The CDR3 nucleotides read TGTGCCAGCAGTGAGAGGCCAGCCGGGGAGCTGTTTTTT.